These T cell receptor beta chains were read from a single sample in a study of cytomegalovirus exposure and HLA in healthy donors. Only in-frame clones appear in the TCRdb table, and some are missing; sequencing was by immunoSEQ multiplex PCR. The table lists roughly 100,000 clones, about 80% of them singletons, with around 2.1% in the top ten. The sample consisted of PBMCs. These receptors were obtained from a man aged 25-40 years in good health and CMV-seronegative. Both conserved end residues are part of each CDR3. Fields, in order: V gene, D gene, clone size, J gene, CDR3 DNA, CDR3 protein. The D gene is left open where the match is weak. Where a row states a size, it is once, few, many or the class of an expanded clone; other rows omit it.

>TRBV6-6|NA|once|TRBJ1-1
TGTGCCAGCAGGTACGGGACTCAAGATGGCACTGAAGCTTTCTTT
CASRYGTQDGTEAFF
>TRBV28|NA|NA|TRBJ1-4
TGTGCCAGCAGTGTAGAACAGGGATCCGCAACTAATGAAAAACTGTTTTTT
CASSVEQGSATNEKLFF
>TRBV7-3|NA|few|TRBJ2-1
TGTGCCAGCAGCCCAGGCGGGTTTAGCTCCTACAATGAGCAGTTCTTC
CASSPGGFSSYNEQFF
>TRBV7-2|TRBD2|NA|TRBJ2-2
TGTGCCAGCAGCTTGGTAGCGGGAAACACCGGGGAGCTGTTTTTT
CASSLVAGNTGELFF
>TRBV29-1|NA|NA|TRBJ1-1
TGCAGCGTTGGCAGGGCGTTAAACACTGAAGCTTTCTTT
CSVGRALNTEAFF
>TRBV6-5|NA|NA|TRBJ2-1
TGTGCCAGCAGAATGACAGGTAACAATGAGCAGTTCTTC
CASRMTGNNEQFF
>TRBV6-5|NA|NA|TRBJ1-2
TGTGCCAGCAGTTACTCTGGACTCGGAAACTATGGCTACACCTTC
CASSYSGLGNYGYTF
>TRBV27|TRBD1|NA|TRBJ1-2
TGTGCCAGCAAGGGACAGGGGGCGGAATACGGCTACACCTTC
CASKGQGAEYGYTF
>TRBV9|NA|NA|TRBJ2-1
TGTGCCAGCAGCGTAGCGGTTAGCGACTCCTACAATGAGCAGTTCTTC
CASSVAVSDSYNEQFF
>TRBV18|NA|many|TRBJ2-6
TGTGCCAGCTCACCAGACAGCCCGAGAGGCGTCCTGACTTTC
CASSPDSPRGVLTF
>TRBV4-1|NA|few|TRBJ1-1
TGCGCCAGCAGCCAAGATCGGGCCAGGGGAAGCACTGAAGCTTTCTTT
CASSQDRARGSTEAFF
>TRBV6-1|TRBD2|NA|TRBJ2-1
TGTGCCAGCAGTGAAGAACTAGCGGTCTACAATGAGCAGTTCTTC
CASSEELAVYNEQFF
>TRBV28|NA|NA|TRBJ1-3
TGTGCCAGCAGTGAACAGGGAACTGGAAACACCATATATTTT
CASSEQGTGNTIYF